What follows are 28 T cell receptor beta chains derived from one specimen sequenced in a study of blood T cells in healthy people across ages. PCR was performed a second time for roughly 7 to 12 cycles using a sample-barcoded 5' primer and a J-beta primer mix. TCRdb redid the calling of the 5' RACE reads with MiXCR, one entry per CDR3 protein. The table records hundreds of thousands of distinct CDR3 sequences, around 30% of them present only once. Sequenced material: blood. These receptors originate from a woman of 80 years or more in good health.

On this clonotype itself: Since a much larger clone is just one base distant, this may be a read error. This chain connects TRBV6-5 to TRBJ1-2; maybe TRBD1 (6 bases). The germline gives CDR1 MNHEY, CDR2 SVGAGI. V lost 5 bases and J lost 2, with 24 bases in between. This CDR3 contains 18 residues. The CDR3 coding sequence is TGTGCCAGCAGTCACCACTTCGCGACAGGACTTGAAAACTATGGCTACACCTTC. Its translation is CASSHHFATGLENYGYTF.

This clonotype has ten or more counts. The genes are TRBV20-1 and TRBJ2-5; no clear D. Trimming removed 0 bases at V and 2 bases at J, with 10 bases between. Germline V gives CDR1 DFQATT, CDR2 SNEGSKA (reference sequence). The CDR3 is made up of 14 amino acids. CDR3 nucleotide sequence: TGCAGTGCTAGAGATGGCAGGCGTCAAGAGACCCAGTACTTC. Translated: CSARDGRRQETQYF.

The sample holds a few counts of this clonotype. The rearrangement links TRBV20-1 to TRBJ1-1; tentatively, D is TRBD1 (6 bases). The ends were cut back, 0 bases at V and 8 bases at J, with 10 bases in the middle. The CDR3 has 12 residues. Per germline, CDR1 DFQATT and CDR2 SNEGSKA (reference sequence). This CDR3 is CSARDSGTEAFF. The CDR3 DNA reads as TGCAGTGCTAGAGATTCCGGGACAGAAGCTTTCTTT.

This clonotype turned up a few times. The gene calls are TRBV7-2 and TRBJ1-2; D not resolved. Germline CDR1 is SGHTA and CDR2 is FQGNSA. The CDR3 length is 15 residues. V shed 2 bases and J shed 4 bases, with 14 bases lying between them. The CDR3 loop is CASSLHHHGSYGYTF. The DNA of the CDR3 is TGTGCCAGCAGCTTACATCACCACGGTTCCTATGGCTACACCTTC. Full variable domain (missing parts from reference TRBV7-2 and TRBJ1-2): GAGVSQSPSNKVTEKGKDVELRCDPISGHTALYWYRQSLGQGLEFLIYFQGNSAPDKSGLPSDRFSAERTGGSVSTLTIQRTQQEDSAVYLCASSLHHHGSYGYTFGSGTRLTVV.

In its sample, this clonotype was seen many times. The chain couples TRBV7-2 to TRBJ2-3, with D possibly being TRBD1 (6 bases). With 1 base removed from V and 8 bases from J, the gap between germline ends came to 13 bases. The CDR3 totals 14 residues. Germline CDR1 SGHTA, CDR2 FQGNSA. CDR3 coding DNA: TGTGCCAGCAGCTTAGATAGGGGGATGGGTACGCAGTATTTT. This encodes CASSLDRGMGTQYF.

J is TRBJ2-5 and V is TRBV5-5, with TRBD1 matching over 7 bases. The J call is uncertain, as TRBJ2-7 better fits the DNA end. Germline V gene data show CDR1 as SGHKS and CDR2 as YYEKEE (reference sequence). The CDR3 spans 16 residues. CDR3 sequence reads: CASSLDLTGTAYEQYF. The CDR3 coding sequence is TGTGCCAGCAGCTTGGACCTAACCGGGACAGCCTACGAGCAGTACTTC.

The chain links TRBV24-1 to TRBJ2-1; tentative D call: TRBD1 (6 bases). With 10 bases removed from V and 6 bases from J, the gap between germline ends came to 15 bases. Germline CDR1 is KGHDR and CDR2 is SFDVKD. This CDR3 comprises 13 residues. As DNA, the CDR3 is TGTGCCACGGCGAGCCGGGACACCAATGAGCAGTTCTTC. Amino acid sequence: CATASRDTNEQFF.

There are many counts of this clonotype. This CDR3 reads CASRQPVRAASYNEQFF. The CDR3 DNA follows: TGTGCCAGCAGACAACCGGTGAGGGCGGCTTCCTACAATGAGCAGTTCTTC. The gene calls are TRBV6-2 or TRBV6-3 and TRBJ2-1, with D possibly being TRBD2 (5 bases). Trimming shortened V by 6 bases and J by 1 base, and 19 bases separated the two germline ends. Germline V CDR1 and CDR2: MNHEY, SVGEGT. The CDR3 loop spans 17 amino acids.

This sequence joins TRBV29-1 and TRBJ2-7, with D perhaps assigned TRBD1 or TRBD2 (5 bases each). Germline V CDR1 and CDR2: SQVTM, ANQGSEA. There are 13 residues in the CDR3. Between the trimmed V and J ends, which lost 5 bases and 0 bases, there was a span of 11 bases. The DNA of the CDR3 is TGCAGCGTTCAGAGGGGAACCTCCTACGAGCAGTACTTC. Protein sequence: CSVQRGTSYEQYF.

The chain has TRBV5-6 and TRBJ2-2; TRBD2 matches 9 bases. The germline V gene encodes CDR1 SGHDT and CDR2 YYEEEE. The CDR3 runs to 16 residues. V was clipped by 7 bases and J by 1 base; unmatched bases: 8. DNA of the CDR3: TGTGCCAGCTTCCCGTTAGCGGGGGTGAACACCGGGGAGCTGTTTTTT. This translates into CASFPLAGVNTGELFF.

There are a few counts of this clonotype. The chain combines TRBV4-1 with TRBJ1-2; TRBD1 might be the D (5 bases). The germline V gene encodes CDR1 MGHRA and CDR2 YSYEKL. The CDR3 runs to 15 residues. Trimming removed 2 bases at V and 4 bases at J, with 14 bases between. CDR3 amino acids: CASSQREQATYGYTF. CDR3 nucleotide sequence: TGCGCCAGCAGCCAAAGGGAACAGGCTACCTATGGCTACACCTTC.

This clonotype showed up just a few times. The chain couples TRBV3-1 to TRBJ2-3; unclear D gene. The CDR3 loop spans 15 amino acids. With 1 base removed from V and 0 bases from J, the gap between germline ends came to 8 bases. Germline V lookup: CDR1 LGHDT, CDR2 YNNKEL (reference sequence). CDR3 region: CASSQVVGSTDTQYF. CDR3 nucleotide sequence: TGTGCCAGCAGCCAAGTAGTGGGTAGCACAGATACGCAGTATTTT.

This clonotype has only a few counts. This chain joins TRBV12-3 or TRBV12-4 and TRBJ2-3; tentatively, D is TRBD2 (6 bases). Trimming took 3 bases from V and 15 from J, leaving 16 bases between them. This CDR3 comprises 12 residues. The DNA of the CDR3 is TGTGCCAGCAGTTTGTGGGGGGATGCGGAATATTTT. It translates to CASSLWGDAEYF.

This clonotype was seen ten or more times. CDR3 sequence: CASRLVGSRYQPQHF. DNA of the CDR3: TGTGCCAGCAGGTTGGTAGGGTCACGTTACCAGCCCCAGCATTTT. The gene calls are TRBV12-3 or TRBV12-4 and TRBJ1-5; D remains ambiguous. V lost 6 bases and J 7 bases, leaving 19 bases between the germline ends. This CDR3 is 15 amino acids long.

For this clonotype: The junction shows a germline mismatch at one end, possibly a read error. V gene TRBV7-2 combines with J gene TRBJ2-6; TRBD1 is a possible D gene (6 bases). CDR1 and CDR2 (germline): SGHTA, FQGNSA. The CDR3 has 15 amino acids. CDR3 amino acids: CASSPQGYGANVRTF. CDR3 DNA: TGTGCCAGCAGCCCACAGGGATACGGGGCCAACGTCCGGACTTTC.

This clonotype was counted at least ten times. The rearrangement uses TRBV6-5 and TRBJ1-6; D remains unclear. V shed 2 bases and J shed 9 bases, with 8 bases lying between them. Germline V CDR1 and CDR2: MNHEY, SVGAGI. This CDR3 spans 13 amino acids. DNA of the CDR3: TGTGCCAGCAGTTACAGGGTCGGTTCACCCCTCCACTTT. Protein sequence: CASSYRVGSPLHF.

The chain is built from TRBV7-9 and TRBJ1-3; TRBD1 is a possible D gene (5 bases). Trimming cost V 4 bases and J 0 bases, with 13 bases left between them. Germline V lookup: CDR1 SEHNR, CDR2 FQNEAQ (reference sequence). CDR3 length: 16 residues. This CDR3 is CASSSTRASSGNTIYF. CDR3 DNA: TGTGCCAGCAGCTCCACCAGGGCCTCCTCTGGAAACACCATATATTTT.

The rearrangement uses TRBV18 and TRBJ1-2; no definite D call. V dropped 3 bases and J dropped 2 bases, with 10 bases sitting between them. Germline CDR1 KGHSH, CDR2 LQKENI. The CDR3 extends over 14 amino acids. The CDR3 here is CASSPLDQNYGYTF. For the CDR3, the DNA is TGTGCCAGCTCACCTTTAGACCAGAACTATGGCTACACCTTC.

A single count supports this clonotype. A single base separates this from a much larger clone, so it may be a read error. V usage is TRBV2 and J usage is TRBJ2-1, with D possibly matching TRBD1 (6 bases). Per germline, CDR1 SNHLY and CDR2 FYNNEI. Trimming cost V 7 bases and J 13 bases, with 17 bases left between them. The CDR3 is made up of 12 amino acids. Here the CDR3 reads CASNREGETQFF. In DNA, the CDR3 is TGTGCCAGCAACCGCGAGGGGGAGACCCAGTTCTTC. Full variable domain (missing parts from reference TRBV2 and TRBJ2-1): EPEVTQTPSHQVTQMGQEVILRCVPISNHLYFYWYRQILGQKVEFLVSFYNNEISEKSEIFDDQFSVERPDGSNFTLKIRSTKLEDSAMYFCASNREGETQFFGPGTRLTVL.

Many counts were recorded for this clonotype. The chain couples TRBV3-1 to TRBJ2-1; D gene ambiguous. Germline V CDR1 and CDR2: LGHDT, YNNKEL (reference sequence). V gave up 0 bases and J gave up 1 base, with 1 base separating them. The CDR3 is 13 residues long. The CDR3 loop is CASSQESYNEQFF. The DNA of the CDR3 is TGTGCCAGCAGCCAAGAATCCTACAATGAGCAGTTCTTC.

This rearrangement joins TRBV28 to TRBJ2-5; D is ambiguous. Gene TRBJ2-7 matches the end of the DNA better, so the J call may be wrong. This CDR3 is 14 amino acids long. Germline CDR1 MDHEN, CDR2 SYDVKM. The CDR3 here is CASRPTRATGEQYF. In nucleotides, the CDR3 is TGTGCCAGCAGGCCTACCCGGGCCACGGGCGAGCAGTACTTC.

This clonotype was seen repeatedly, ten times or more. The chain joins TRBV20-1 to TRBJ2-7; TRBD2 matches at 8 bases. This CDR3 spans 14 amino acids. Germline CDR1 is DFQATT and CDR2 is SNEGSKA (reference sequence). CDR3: CRGSAGGSPSEQYF. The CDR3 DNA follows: TGCAGAGGTAGTGCGGGGGGTTCCCCTTCCGAGCAGTACTTC.

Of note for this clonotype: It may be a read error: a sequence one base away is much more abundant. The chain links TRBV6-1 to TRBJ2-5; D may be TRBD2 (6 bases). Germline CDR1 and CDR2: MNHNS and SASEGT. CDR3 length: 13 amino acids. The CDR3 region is CTSRRLVGETQYF. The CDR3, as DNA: TGTACCAGCAGGAGACTAGTCGGGGAGACCCAGTACTTC.

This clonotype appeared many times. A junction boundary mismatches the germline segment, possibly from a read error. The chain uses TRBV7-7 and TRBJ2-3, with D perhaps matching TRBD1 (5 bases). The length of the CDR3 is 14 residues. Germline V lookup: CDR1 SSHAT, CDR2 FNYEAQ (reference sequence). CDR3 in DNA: TGTGCTAGCAGCTCCGACAGTTTCACAGATACGCAGTATTTT. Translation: CASSSDSFTDTQYF.

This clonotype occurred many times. The CDR3: CASSFRGGSYNEQFF. Written as DNA, the CDR3 is TGTGCCAGCAGTTTCCGGGGGGGTTCTTACAATGAGCAGTTCTTC. The J gene is TRBJ2-1, the V gene TRBV6-2 or TRBV6-3, with 8 bases aligning to TRBD2. V dropped 4 bases and J dropped 4; count of bases not matched to a gene: 6. CDR3 length: 15 amino acids. Per the germline V gene, CDR1 is MNHEY and CDR2 is SVGEGT.

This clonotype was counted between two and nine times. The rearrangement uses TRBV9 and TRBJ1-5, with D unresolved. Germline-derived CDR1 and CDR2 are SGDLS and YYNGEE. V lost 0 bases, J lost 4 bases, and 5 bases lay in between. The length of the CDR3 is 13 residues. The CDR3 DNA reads TGTGCCAGCAGCGTAGCGGTAAATCAGCCCCAGCATTTT. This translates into CASSVAVNQPQHF.

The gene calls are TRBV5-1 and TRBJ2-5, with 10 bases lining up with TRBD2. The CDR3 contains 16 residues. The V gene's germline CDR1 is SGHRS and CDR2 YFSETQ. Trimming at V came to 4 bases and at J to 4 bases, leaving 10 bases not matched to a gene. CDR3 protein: CASSRSGGARGETQYF. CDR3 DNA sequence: TGCGCCAGCAGCAGGAGCGGGGGGGCCCGGGGAGAGACCCAGTACTTC.

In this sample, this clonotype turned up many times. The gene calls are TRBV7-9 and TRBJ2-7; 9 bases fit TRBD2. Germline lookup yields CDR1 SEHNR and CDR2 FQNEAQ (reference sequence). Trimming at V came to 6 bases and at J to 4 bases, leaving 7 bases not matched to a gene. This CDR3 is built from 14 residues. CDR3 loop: CASSGTSRLYEQYF. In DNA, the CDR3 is TGTGCCAGCAGTGGGACTAGCCGGCTTTACGAGCAGTACTTC.